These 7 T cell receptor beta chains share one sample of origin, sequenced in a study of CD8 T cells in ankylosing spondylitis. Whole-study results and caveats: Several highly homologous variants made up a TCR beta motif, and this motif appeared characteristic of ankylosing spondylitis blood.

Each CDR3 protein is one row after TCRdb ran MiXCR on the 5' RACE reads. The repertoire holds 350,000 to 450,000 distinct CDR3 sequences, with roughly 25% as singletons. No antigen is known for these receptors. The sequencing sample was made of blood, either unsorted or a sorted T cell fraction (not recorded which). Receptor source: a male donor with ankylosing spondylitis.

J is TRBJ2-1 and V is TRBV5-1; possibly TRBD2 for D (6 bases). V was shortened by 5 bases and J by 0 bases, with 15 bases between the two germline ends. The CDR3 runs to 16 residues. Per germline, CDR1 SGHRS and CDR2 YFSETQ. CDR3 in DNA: TGCGCCAGCAGGACGAATAGCGGTTCCTCCTACAATGAGCAGTTCTTC. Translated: CASRTNSGSSYNEQFF.

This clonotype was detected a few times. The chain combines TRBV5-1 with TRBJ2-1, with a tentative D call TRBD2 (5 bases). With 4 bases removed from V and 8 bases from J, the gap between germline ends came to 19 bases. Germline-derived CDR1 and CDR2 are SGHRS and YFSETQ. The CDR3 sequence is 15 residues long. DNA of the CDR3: TGCGCCAGCAGCGGACTGGGTCTTGAGATCGATGAGCAGTTCTTC. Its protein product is CASSGLGLEIDEQFF.

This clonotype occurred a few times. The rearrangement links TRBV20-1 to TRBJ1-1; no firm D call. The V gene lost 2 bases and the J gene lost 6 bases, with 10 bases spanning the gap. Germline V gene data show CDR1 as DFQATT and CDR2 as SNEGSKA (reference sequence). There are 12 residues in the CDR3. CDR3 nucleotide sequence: TGCAGTGCTAGAAGTGGGGAGGCTGAAGCTTTCTTT. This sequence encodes CSARSGEAEAFF.

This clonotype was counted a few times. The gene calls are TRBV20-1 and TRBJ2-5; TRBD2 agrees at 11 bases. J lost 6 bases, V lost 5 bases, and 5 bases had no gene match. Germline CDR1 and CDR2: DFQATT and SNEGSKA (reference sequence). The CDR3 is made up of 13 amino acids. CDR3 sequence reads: CSALAGGPKTQYF. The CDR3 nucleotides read TGCAGTGCTTTAGCGGGAGGGCCGAAGACCCAGTACTTC.

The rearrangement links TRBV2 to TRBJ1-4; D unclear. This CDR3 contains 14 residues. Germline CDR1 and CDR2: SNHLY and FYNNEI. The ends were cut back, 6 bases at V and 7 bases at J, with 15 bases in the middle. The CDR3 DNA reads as TGTGCCAGCAGCGAGAGTCCGGCGAGTGAAAAACTGTTTTTT. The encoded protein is CASSESPASEKLFF.

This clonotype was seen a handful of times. This CDR3 reads CASSWQGGPQETQYF. The CDR3 region has the DNA TGTGCCAGCAGCTGGCAGGGGGGCCCACAAGAGACCCAGTACTTC. The gene calls are TRBV5-4 and TRBJ2-5, with TRBD1 as a possible D gene (7 bases). Trimming shortened V by 3 bases and J by 2 bases, and 14 bases separated the two germline ends. Germline-derived CDR1 and CDR2 are SGHNT and YYREEE (reference sequence). This CDR3 region has 15 residues.

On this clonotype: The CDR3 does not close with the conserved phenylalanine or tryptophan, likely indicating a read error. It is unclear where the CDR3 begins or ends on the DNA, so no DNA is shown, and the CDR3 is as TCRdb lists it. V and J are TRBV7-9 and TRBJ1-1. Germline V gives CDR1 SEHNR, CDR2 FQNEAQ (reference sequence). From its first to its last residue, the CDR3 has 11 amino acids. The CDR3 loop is CASSSSGGFEL.